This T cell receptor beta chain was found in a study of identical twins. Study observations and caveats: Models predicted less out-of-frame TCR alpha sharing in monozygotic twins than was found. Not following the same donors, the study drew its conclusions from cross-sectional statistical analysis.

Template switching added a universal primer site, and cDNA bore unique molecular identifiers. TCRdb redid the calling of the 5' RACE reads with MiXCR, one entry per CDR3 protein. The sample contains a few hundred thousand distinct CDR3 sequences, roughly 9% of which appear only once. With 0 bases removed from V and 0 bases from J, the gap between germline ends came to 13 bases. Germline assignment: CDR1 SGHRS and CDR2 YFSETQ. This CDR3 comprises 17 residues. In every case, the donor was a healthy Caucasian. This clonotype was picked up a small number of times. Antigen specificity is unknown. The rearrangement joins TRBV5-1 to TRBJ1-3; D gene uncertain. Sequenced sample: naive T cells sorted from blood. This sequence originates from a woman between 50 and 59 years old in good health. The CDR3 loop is CASSLDGLSPSGNTIYF. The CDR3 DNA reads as TGCGCCAGCAGCTTGGATGGCCTAAGTCCCTCTGGAAACACCATATATTTT.